The rows below give T cell receptor beta chains drawn from one sample of a study of CXCR3-negative and CXCR3-positive naive CD8 T cells. TCRdb reprocessed the 5' RACE reads, with one entry per CDR3 protein and no DNA. This table holds about 45,000 distinct CDR3 sequences. Material for sequencing was memory CD8+ T cells from blood. These receptors were collected from a human donor in good health. Some clones in this sample may be carry-over from other donors' samples. Each CDR3 is given with its conserved first and last residue.

CDR3 protein | J gene | V gene
CASSQLGTSGINEQFF | TRBJ2-1 | TRBV12-3/TRBV12-4
CSVVVSNYGYTF | TRBJ1-2 | TRBV29-1
CASTRTGGVQPQHF | TRBJ1-5 | TRBV12-3/TRBV12-4
CAISETGLDTQYF | TRBJ2-3 | TRBV10-3
CASSQDLRAEQYF | TRBJ2-7 | TRBV4-1
CSVLSWDYGYTF | TRBJ1-2 | TRBV29-1
CSVKGGPHTYEQYF | TRBJ2-7 | TRBV29-1
CASSAVTGDYGYTF | TRBJ1-2 | TRBV9
CASSLLGRELFF | TRBJ2-2 | TRBV12-3/TRBV12-4
CASSDLGSGQTFYEQYF | TRBJ2-7 | TRBV5-6
CSAEFANYGYTF | TRBJ1-2 | TRBV20-1
CASSPFGSGYTF | TRBJ1-2 | TRBV27
CASSPSGSEAFF | TRBJ1-1 | TRBV4-1
CATSRDSYLNQPQHF | TRBJ1-5 | TRBV15
CAISEKEWEGNEQFF | TRBJ2-1 | TRBV10-3
CASSYPTDRGYGYTF | TRBJ1-2 | TRBV6-5
CASSDTSGANVQTF | TRBJ2-6 | TRBV6-4
CTGPEVPYEQYF | TRBJ2-7 | TRBV20-1
CASTIRDGYQPQHF | TRBJ1-5 | TRBV28
CASTLKANYGYTF | TRBJ1-2 | TRBV12-3/TRBV12-4
CASSLARASQETQYF | TRBJ2-5 | TRBV7-9
CASREATPLRGYTF | TRBJ1-2 | TRBV12-3/TRBV12-4
CASSLGREPTQYF | TRBJ2-3 | TRBV5-4
CASSRKYEQYF | TRBJ2-7 | TRBV7-2
CASSQDKGVVRFF | TRBJ2-1 | TRBV4-3
CAIKQGVPYEQYF | TRBJ2-7 | TRBV10-3